Presented here are 21 T cell receptor beta chains from one specimen sequenced in a study of tumor-infiltrating lymphocytes in primary liver carcinoma. With around 520 ng total RNA as template and a constant-region primer, TCR beta cDNA was made. Slightly modified ARM-PCR served as the procedure for the TCR beta libraries. These libraries came from three rounds of nested multiplex PCR. A C-beta reverse primer and TRBV1-TRBV30 forward primers served in each of the first two PCR rounds, at about 10 cycles apiece. TCRdb recomputed calls from the multiplex PCR reads with MiXCR, one row per CDR3 protein. Of 95,000 to 150,000 distinct CDR3 sequences in the sample, 55% to 75% were seen once. Between roughly 20 and 31 mg of unsorted bulk tissue served as the source from which RNA and DNA were co-extracted. The sequencing input was liver tumor tissue from sampling region 3. Subset in this sample: tumor region T3, left-lateral pole. These receptors came from a woman aged 60 to 75 with primary liver carcinoma and hepatitis B virus infection.

The genes are TRBV6-5 and TRBJ2-2; the match to TRBD2 covers 7 bases. The trim removed 7 bases at V and 1 base at J, leaving 9 bases unmatched. The CDR3 runs to 16 residues. From germline, CDR1 is MNHEY and CDR2 SVGAGI. The CDR3 DNA reads as TGTGCCAGCACCCCAGCGGGACTATGGAACACCGGGGAGCTGTTTTTT. Protein product: CASTPAGLWNTGELFF.

The chain joins TRBV11-3 to TRBJ2-7, with 9 nucleotides matching TRBD1. Germline CDR1 reads SGHNT; CDR2 reads YENEEA. There are 15 residues in the CDR3. CDR3 coding DNA: TGTATCAGCAGCCCCGGAACAGGGGGCAACTACGAGCAGTACTTC. It specifies CISSPGTGGNYEQYF.

The chain combines TRBV19 with TRBJ1-1; D is undetermined. This CDR3 has 14 residues. CDR1 is LNHDA, CDR2 SQIVND, per germline (reference sequence). V was shortened by 0 bases and J by 6 bases, with 11 bases between the two germline ends. Here the CDR3 DNA reads TGTGCCAGTAGTATAGATGCAGCATCCTCTGAAGCTTTCTTT. Protein: CASSIDAASSEAFF.

The sample holds many counts of this clonotype. CDR3 region: CASSFSDTEAFF. The CDR3 region has the DNA TGTGCCAGCAGCTTCAGCGACACTGAAGCTTTCTTT. The chain links TRBV5-5 to TRBJ1-1, with no clear D. This CDR3 spans 12 amino acids. Germline V lookup: CDR1 SGHKS, CDR2 YYEKEE (reference sequence). V shed 2 bases and J shed 3 bases, with 5 bases lying between them.

On this clonotype itself: Mismatch with germline at one junction end may stem from a read error. The chain employs TRBV11-1 and TRBJ2-5; a possible D gene is TRBD2 (5 bases). In germline, CDR1 is SGHAT, CDR2 FQDESV (reference sequence). The CDR3 has 15 amino acids. The DNA of the CDR3 is TGTGCCAGCAGCTTGAAGACTTACGGGGAAGAGACACAGTACTTC. It specifies CASSLKTYGEETQYF.

The table lists this clonotype with a count of one. An end of the junction does not agree with germline; a read error may underlie this. The chain is built from TRBV11-2 and TRBJ1-1, with 9 bases matching TRBD1. The V gene's germline CDR1 is SGHAT and CDR2 FQNNGV. The CDR3 loop spans 15 amino acids. Here the CDR3 DNA reads TGTGCCAGCAGTTGGGGGACAGGGCGGAACATTGAAACTTTCTTT. Amino acid sequence: CASSWGTGRNIETFF.

With regard to this clonotype: The CDR3 does not end in the conserved phenylalanine or tryptophan, so this is likely a read error. The V call is TRBV11-3, the J call TRBJ2-5; D is uncertain. Germline values: CDR1 SGHNT, CDR2 YENEEA. The CDR3 spans 12 residues. This CDR3 is CASSLVQETQYL. The CDR3, as DNA: TGTGCCAGTAGCTTAGTACAAGAGACCCAGTACCTC.

The chain recombines TRBV5-1 with TRBJ2-3, with D possibly matching TRBD2 (6 bases). V was trimmed by 5 bases and J by 8 bases, leaving 18 bases between them. This CDR3 contains 14 residues. Germline V CDR1 and CDR2: SGHRS, YFSETQ. CDR3 residues: CASSHRGRSGTQYF. In DNA, the CDR3 is TGCGCCAGCAGTCACAGAGGGAGGTCCGGTACGCAGTATTTT.

This clonotype has at least ten counts. The rearrangement joins TRBV6-5 to TRBJ1-2, with 7 bases fitting TRBD1. The ends lost 2 bases at V and 7 bases at J; junction bases unmatched: 4. This CDR3 is built from 13 residues. Germline CDR1 and CDR2: MNHEY and SVGAGI. The DNA of the CDR3 is TGTGCCAGCAGTTACGCGAGGGGGCTTGGCTACACCTTC. Translation: CASSYARGLGYTF.

Many counts were recorded for this clonotype. The genes are TRBV5-1 and TRBJ1-5, with D hard to call. The germline V gene has CDR1 SGHRS and CDR2 YFSETQ. The CDR3 totals 14 residues. V lost 0 bases and J lost 10, with 14 bases in between. CDR3 bases: TGCGCCAGCAGCTTGGAAGAGGGAAGTGGTCCCCAGCATTTT. Translating gives CASSLEEGSGPQHF. The complete variable domain, with remaining parts taken from reference TRBV5-1 and TRBJ1-5, reads KAGVTQTPRYLIKTRGQQVTLSCSPISGHRSVSWYQQTPGQGLQFLFEYFSETQRNKGNFPGRFSGRQFSNSRSEMNVSTLELGDSALYLCASSLEEGSGPQHFGDGTRLSIL.

As regards this clonotype: The junction departs from the called germline gene at one end, perhaps through a read error. This rearrangement joins TRBV11-2 to TRBJ2-3, with D tentatively TRBD2 (5 bases). The CDR3 sequence is 17 residues long. From germline, CDR1 is SGHAT and CDR2 FQNNGV. CDR3 sequence (DNA): TGTGCCAGTAGCTTAGCACTGGGGAGAAGTAGCACAGATACGCAGTATTTT. Translated, it gives CASSLALGRSSTDTQYF.

This clonotype was recorded many times. The J gene is TRBJ1-5, the V gene TRBV28; no clear D. The CDR3 length is 13 residues. V dropped 6 bases and J dropped 4 bases, with 10 bases sitting between them. CDR1 is MDHEN and CDR2 is SYDVKM in the germline V gene. CDR3 protein: CASRSLPNQPQHF. The CDR3, as DNA: TGTGCCAGCAGGTCCCTTCCAAATCAGCCCCAGCATTTT.

This clonotype came up many times. The V gene is TRBV4-1, the J gene TRBJ2-7, with TRBD1 identical over 8 bases. This CDR3 comprises 16 residues. With V trimmed by 1 base and J by 3 bases, 8 bases remained unmatched. Germline V gene sequence: CDR1 MGHRA, CDR2 YSYEKL. CDR3 nucleotide sequence: TGCGCCAGCAGCCAAGGGGCCGGACAGGGAGGCTACGAGCAGTACTTC. Amino acids: CASSQGAGQGGYEQYF.

This chain links TRBV6-4 with TRBJ2-5; 7 positions match TRBD1. This CDR3 has 16 residues. V shed 0 bases and J 2 bases; nucleotides not matched to a gene: 6. CDR1 is MRHNA and CDR2 is SNTAGT in the germline V gene. CDR3: CASSDSKGQPQETQYF. The CDR3, as DNA: TGTGCCAGCAGTGACTCGAAGGGACAGCCTCAAGAGACCCAGTACTTC.

Comments on this clonotype: A read error is likely, as this CDR3 ends without the conserved phenylalanine or tryptophan. This chain uses TRBV11-1 with TRBJ1-1, with a tentative D call TRBD1 (5 bases). The CDR3 contains 14 residues. Trimming removed 5 bases at V and 0 bases at J, with 10 bases between. Germline assignment: CDR1 SGHAT and CDR2 FQDESV (reference sequence). CDR3 amino acids: CASSPYRLNTEAFL. As DNA, the CDR3 is TGTGCCAGCAGCCCGTACAGGCTGAACACTGAAGCTTTCCTT.

Details on this clonotype: A read error may be the cause here, since a much bigger clone is one base away. The V call is TRBV29-1, the J call TRBJ2-1; D is possibly TRBD1 (5 bases). The germline V and J ends were trimmed by 5 bases and 3 bases, with 14 bases remaining between them. Germline CDR1 reads SQVTM; CDR2 reads ANQGSEA. This CDR3 is built from 14 residues. CDR3: CSVPSDMSYNEQFF. Written as DNA, the CDR3 is TGCAGCGTTCCTTCGGACATGAGCTACAATGAGCAGTTCTTC.

J is TRBJ2-4 and V is TRBV28, with TRBD1 identical over 7 bases. The CDR3 has 17 amino acids. Germline V gives CDR1 MDHEN, CDR2 SYDVKM. V lost 7 bases and J lost 3; bases outside the gene matches: 15. The CDR3 loop reads CASNFLGTELVKNIQYF. The CDR3 bases are TGTGCCAGCAATTTCCTCGGGACAGAGCTAGTCAAAAACATTCAGTACTTC.

At least ten counts were recorded for this clonotype. The CDR3 DNA reads as TGTGCCAGCAGTGGGGGGACTAGCGGGAGGGTCTACGAGCAGTACTTC. Amino acid sequence: CASSGGTSGRVYEQYF. The chain joins TRBV6-5 to TRBJ2-7; 16 bases fit TRBD2. V was pared by 5 bases and J by 3 bases, with 4 bases of the junction left unmatched. The germline V gene has CDR1 MNHEY and CDR2 SVGAGI. The CDR3 runs 16 residues.

Regarding this clonotype: A much larger clonotype is one base distant, so this may be a read error. The gene calls are TRBV5-4 and TRBJ2-4; maybe TRBD2 (5 bases). CDR3 size: 18 residues. In germline, CDR1 is SGHNT, CDR2 YYREEE (reference sequence). Here the CDR3 DNA reads TGTGTCAGCAGCTTACCCGGGAACTTCGCCGGGGCCAAAAACATTCAGTACTTC. Residues: CVSSLPGNFAGAKNIQYF.

This clonotype was found once. A read error is possible here, since a much larger clone lies one base away. The chain recombines TRBV11-3 with TRBJ2-3; unclear D gene. This CDR3 is built from 16 residues. Looked up from germline, CDR1 is SGHNT and CDR2 is YENEEA. CDR3 loop: CVSSLDAKPGTDTQYF. In nucleotides, the CDR3 is TGTGTCAGCAGCTTAGATGCAAAGCCAGGCACAGATACGCAGTATTTT.

The chain employs TRBV5-1 and TRBJ2-4, with D unresolved. V was cut by 1 base and J by 1 base, with 15 bases left in between. The CDR3 is 17 residues long. Germline V gene data show CDR1 as SGHRS and CDR2 as YFSETQ. The CDR3 sequence: CASSLMAWGEAKNIQYF. Written as DNA, the CDR3 is TGCGCCAGCAGCTTGATGGCATGGGGTGAGGCCAAAAACATTCAGTACTTC. The full variable domain, completed using reference TRBV5-1 and TRBJ2-4, is KAGVTQTPRYLIKTRGQQVTLSCSPISGHRSVSWYQQTPGQGLQFLFEYFSETQRNKGNFPGRFSGRQFSNSRSEMNVSTLELGDSALYLCASSLMAWGEAKNIQYFGAGTRLSVL.